The TCR beta chain under discussion was sequenced for a study of identical twins. Study findings and constraints: Within twin pairs, the out-of-frame alpha sequences they shared showed excess low generation probability.

Germline V gives CDR1 SEHNR, CDR2 FQNEAQ (reference sequence). The CDR3 has 14 amino acids. Trimming took 4 bases from V and 9 from J, leaving 17 bases between them. Addition of a universal primer site occurred through template switching, and cDNA carried unique molecular identifiers. TCRdb analysed the 5' RACE reads with MiXCR anew, one entry per CDR3 protein. The data show about 250,000 distinct CDR3 sequences, more than 13% seen once. As for this clonotype: No antigen is known for it.

Input material: memory (CD45RO+) T cells sorted from blood. The chain couples TRBV7-9 to TRBJ2-3, with a possible D match to TRBD2 (6 bases). The TCR was taken from a young woman in good health. CDR3 in amino acids: CASSYHRTGGTQYF. The CDR3 region has the DNA TGTGCCAGCAGCTACCATCGGACCGGGGGAACGCAGTATTTT.